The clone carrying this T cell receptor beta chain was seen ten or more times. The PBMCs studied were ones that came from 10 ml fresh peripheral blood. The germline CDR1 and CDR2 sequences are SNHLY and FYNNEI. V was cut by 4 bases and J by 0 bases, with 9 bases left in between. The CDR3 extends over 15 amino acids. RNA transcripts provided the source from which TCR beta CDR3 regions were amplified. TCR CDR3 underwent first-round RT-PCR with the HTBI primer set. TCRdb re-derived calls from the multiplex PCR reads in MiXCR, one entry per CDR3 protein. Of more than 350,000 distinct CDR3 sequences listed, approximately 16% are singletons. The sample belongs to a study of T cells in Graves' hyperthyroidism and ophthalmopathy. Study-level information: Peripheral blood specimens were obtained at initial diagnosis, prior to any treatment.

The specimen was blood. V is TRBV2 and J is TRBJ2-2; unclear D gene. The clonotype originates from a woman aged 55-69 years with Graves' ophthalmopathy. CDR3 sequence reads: CASSVRRPNTGELFF. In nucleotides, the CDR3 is TGTGCCAGCAGTGTTAGACGCCCGAACACCGGGGAGCTGTTTTTT.